Each of the 13 T cell receptor beta chains below was sequenced from the same sample in a study of blood T cell repertoires in COVID-19. Clones were read by immunoSEQ multiplex PCR, and TCRdb kept only the in-frame ones, dropping some. The repertoire holds about 230,000 clones, with 75% to 85% as singletons. The sequencing sample was made of peripheral blood. The receptor source for this set is a woman aged 40 to 50 who had recovered from COVID-19.

A remark on this clone: The same CDR3 arises from other DNA sequences in this sample as well. The V and J genes are TRBV6-5 and TRBJ2-1; possible D gene TRBD2, 7 bases. CDR1 is MNHEY and CDR2 is SVGAGI in the germline V gene. The CDR3 has 14 amino acids. V lost 0 bases to trimming and J lost 8 bases, with 11 bases between them. The CDR3 protein is CASSYSGGGDEQFF. The CDR3 coding sequence is TGTGCCAGCAGTTACTCGGGAGGGGGTGATGAGCAGTTCTTC.

J is TRBJ2-4 and V is TRBV6-5, with unresolved D. V lost 4 bases, J lost 0 bases, and 7 bases lay in between. Germline-derived CDR1 and CDR2 are MNHEY and SVGAGI. The CDR3 is made up of 14 amino acids. The CDR3 DNA sequence: TGTGCCAGCAGTTCGTTACTAGCCAAAAACATTCAGTACTTC. This codes for CASSSLLAKNIQYF.

The genes are TRBV11-2 and TRBJ2-5, with D perhaps matching TRBD2 (5 bases). V gave up 5 bases and J gave up 2 bases, with 12 bases separating them. The CDR3 is made up of 14 amino acids. Per germline, CDR1 SGHAT and CDR2 FQNNGV. The CDR3: CASSLGLLQETQYF. The CDR3 nucleotides read TGTGCCAGCAGCCTAGGACTTTTACAAGAGACCCAGTACTTC.

This chain connects TRBV21-1 to TRBJ1-1; the table names TRBD1, a call not compared with the DNA. TRBV21-1 is a listed pseudogene. The CDR3 is 14 amino acids. CDR3 nucleotide sequence: TGTGCCAGCAGTCCACCTTACAGGGGCACTGAAGCTTTCTTT. Amino acid sequence: CASSPPYRGTEAFF.

V gene TRBV15 combines with J gene TRBJ2-1; 8 nucleotides align to TRBD2. V gave up 1 base and J gave up 4 bases; unmatched junction bases: 3. The length of the CDR3 is 15 residues. CDR1 and CDR2 from the germline V gene are LNHNV and YYDKDF (reference sequence). The DNA of the CDR3 is TGTGCCACCAGCAGAGTTAGCGGGACATACAATGAGCAGTTCTTC. This sequence encodes CATSRVSGTYNEQFF. Looking up the rest from reference TRBV15 and TRBJ2-1 gives the full variable domain: DAMVIQNPRYQVTQFGKPVTLSCSQTLNHNVMYWYQQKSSQAPKLLFHYYDKDFNNEADTPDNFQSRRPNTSFCFLDIRSPGLGDTAMYLCATSRVSGTYNEQFFGPGTRLTVL.

This clone was found a few times. V is TRBV6-5 and J is TRBJ2-7; no clear D gene. V was trimmed by 5 bases and J by 2 bases, leaving 13 bases between them. The CDR3 consists of 14 residues. Germline V gene sequence: CDR1 MNHEY, CDR2 SVGAGI. Written as DNA, the CDR3 is TGTGCCAGCAGTCTTCAGACACGGACCTACGAGCAGTACTTC. Protein product: CASSLQTRTYEQYF.

This CDR3 reads CASSIVGVNTEAFF. CDR3 nucleotides: TGTGCCAGTAGTATAGTCGGGGTGAACACTGAAGCTTTCTTT. The chain is built from TRBV19 and TRBJ1-1; no clear D gene. Germline values: CDR1 LNHDA, CDR2 SQIVND (reference sequence). Trimming took off 1 base at V and 0 bases at J, with 6 bases between the two ends. The CDR3 contains 14 residues.

The chain is built from TRBV6-1 and TRBJ2-2; no reliable D call. Trimming shortened V by 0 bases and J by 5 bases, and 4 bases separated the two germline ends. Germline loops: CDR1 MNHNS, CDR2 SASEGT. This CDR3 comprises 13 residues. The CDR3 nucleotides read TGTGCCAGCAGTGAAGCGTCAACCGGGGAGCTGTTTTTT. Protein: CASSEASTGELFF.

V and J are TRBV11-2 and TRBJ2-1, with D possibly matching TRBD1 (6 bases). Trimming removed 2 bases at V and 6 bases at J, with 14 bases between. CDR3 length equals 15 residues. Germline V lookup: CDR1 SGHAT, CDR2 FQNNGV. This chain's CDR3 is CASSLTDRSGNEQFF. CDR3 bases: TGTGCCAGCAGCTTAACAGACAGGTCTGGCAATGAGCAGTTCTTC. Filled out from reference TRBV11-2 and TRBJ2-1, the complete variable domain reads EAGVAQSPRYKIIEKRQSVAFWCNPISGHATLYWYQQILGQGPKLLIQFQNNGVVDDSQLPKDRFSAERLKGVDSTLKIQPAKLEDSAVYLCASSLTDRSGNEQFFGPGTRLTVL.

The rearrangement uses TRBV29-1 and TRBJ2-5; 7 bases match TRBD2. Germline assignment: CDR1 SQVTM and CDR2 ANQGSEA. The CDR3 is made up of 14 amino acids. Trimming took 4 bases from V and 2 from J; bases not matched to a gene: 7. This CDR3 reads CSVAGGGLQETQYF. The CDR3 DNA follows: TGCAGCGTTGCCGGCGGGGGATTACAAGAGACCCAGTACTTC.

The rearrangement links TRBV7-9 to TRBJ1-1; 7 bases line up with TRBD1. Trimming at V came to 7 bases and at J to 4 bases, leaving 9 bases not matched to a gene. Germline CDR1 SEHNR, CDR2 FQNEAQ (reference sequence). The CDR3 covers 14 residues. The CDR3 DNA is TGTGCCAGCACGTTACAGGGGATGAGCACTGAAGCTTTCTTT. This encodes CASTLQGMSTEAFF.

This chain uses TRBV15 with TRBJ1-4; D is possibly TRBD1 (5 bases). The CDR3 length is 15 residues. Between the trimmed V and J ends, which lost 1 base and 1 base, there was a span of 7 bases. Germline assignment: CDR1 LNHNV and CDR2 YYDKDF (reference sequence). CDR3: CATSRGQQTNEKLFF. The CDR3 bases are TGTGCCACCAGCAGAGGACAGCAAACTAATGAAAAACTGTTTTTT.

The chain links TRBV18 to TRBJ2-3; TRBD1 agrees at 7 bases. V shed 3 bases, J shed 3 bases, and the junction held 6 bases outside the gene matches. Germline lookup yields CDR1 KGHSH and CDR2 LQKENI. The CDR3 has 15 residues. In nucleotides, the CDR3 is TGTGCCAGCTCACCTGGACAGGCTCTGACAGATACGCAGTATTTT. As protein: CASSPGQALTDTQYF.